Listed below are T cell receptor beta chains from one sample, sequenced in a study of T cell changes during pregnancy in multiple sclerosis. Method: immunoSEQ multiplex PCR; TCRdb's copy keeps in-frame clones and lacks some. Here the sample spans about 69,000 clones, around 94% being singletons. Specimen: peripheral blood, collected in the third trimester of pregnancy. The receptors were sampled from a female donor in good health, enrolled as a control in a pregnancy study. The CDR3 runs from the conserved cysteine through the conserved F or W. A D gene is named only where the DNA matches it firmly. A row's size may be missing; if present it is once, few, many or a size class.

NA	NA	TRBV28	TRBJ1-1	CASSSSGTMNTEAFF	TGTGCCAGCAGTTCCAGCGGGACGATGAACACTGAAGCTTTCTTT
NA	few	TRBV5-1	TRBJ1-2	CASSPELANYGYTF	TGCGCCAGCAGCCCGGAGTTGGCTAACTATGGCTACACCTTC
TRBD1	NA	TRBV5-1	TRBJ2-3	CASRQGADTQYF	TGCGCCAGCAGACAGGGGGCAGATACGCAGTATTTT
TRBD1	NA	TRBV30	TRBJ2-1	CAWRSGTVSYNEQFF	TGTGCCTGGAGATCGGGGACAGTCTCCTACAATGAGCAGTTCTTC
NA	NA	TRBV29-1	TRBJ1-2	CSVEVREGGGYTF	TGCAGCGTTGAAGTACGGGAAGGTGGTGGCTACACCTTC
TRBD1	NA	TRBV10-3	TRBJ2-5	CAISGGTGKQETQYF	TGTGCCATCAGCGGGGGGACAGGGAAGCAAGAGACCCAGTACTTC
NA	once	TRBV7-9	TRBJ2-3	CASSSQPGHMTDTQYF	TGTGCCAGCAGCTCCCAACCGGGACATATGACAGATACGCAGTATTTT
TRBD1	NA	TRBV11-3	TRBJ1-4	CASSSTGTEKLFF	TGTGCCAGCAGCTCGACAGGGACTGAAAAACTGTTTTTT
NA	NA	TRBV7-2	TRBJ1-2	CASSPGFYGYTF	TGTGCCAGCAGCCCAGGGTTCTATGGCTACACCTTC
NA	NA	TRBV2	TRBJ1-1	CASSFRTANTEAFF	TGTGCCAGCAGTTTCAGGACAGCGAACACTGAAGCTTTCTTT
TRBD1	NA	TRBV6-1	TRBJ2-7	CAILGDSLYEQYF	TGTGCCATCCTGGGGGACAGTCTCTACGAGCAGTACTTC
TRBD2	NA	TRBV7-2	TRBJ2-1	CASSPKSGGVGEQFF	TGTGCCAGCAGCCCCAAGAGCGGGGGGGTGGGTGAGCAGTTCTTC
NA	NA	TRBV7-3	TRBJ2-1	CASSFVGTSAHEQFF	TGTGCCAGCAGCTTTGTAGGGACTTCGGCCCATGAGCAGTTCTTC
TRBD1	NA	TRBV6-6	TRBJ1-2	CASSSRGRGYTF	TGTGCCAGCAGCTCGAGGGGGCGAGGCTACACCTTC
TRBD1	NA	TRBV15	TRBJ1-5	CATSRVLGTGIQPQHF	TGTGCCACCAGCAGAGTGTTGGGGACAGGGATTCAGCCCCAGCATTTT
NA	NA	TRBV29-1	TRBJ2-5	CSPLQDDGQETQYF	TGCAGCCCACTCCAGGATGATGGACAAGAGACCCAGTACTTC
NA	NA	TRBV10-3	TRBJ1-2	CAISPPAGGYGYTF	TGTGCCATCAGCCCGCCCGCGGGGGGCTATGGCTACACCTTC
NA	NA	TRBV7-2	TRBJ2-3	CASSLTASRGTDTQYF	TGTGCCAGCAGCCTGACGGCTAGCCGAGGCACAGATACGCAGTATTTT
NA	NA	TRBV6-5	TRBJ2-3	CASSYSTATDTQYF	TGTGCCAGCAGTTACTCGACAGCTACAGATACGCAGTATTTT
TRBD2	NA	TRBV6-6	TRBJ2-7	CASRPVAGGKYF	TGTGCCAGCAGGCCTGTGGCGGGGGGGAAGTACTTC
TRBD1	NA	TRBV5-1	TRBJ2-7	CASSFQGESYEQYF	TGCGCCAGCAGCTTCCAGGGGGAGTCCTACGAGCAGTACTTC
NA	NA	TRBV4-2	TRBJ2-2	CASSQDTGTGELFF	TGTGCCAGCAGCCAAGATACCGGCACCGGGGAGCTGTTTTTT
NA	once	TRBV28	TRBJ2-1	CASSLWRDTNEQFF	TGTGCCAGCAGTTTGTGGCGGGATACGAATGAGCAGTTCTTC
NA	NA	TRBV19	TRBJ1-2	CASSLARRDTNGYTF	TGTGCCAGTAGTTTGGCCCGCCGGGACACTAATGGCTACACCTTC
TRBD2	NA	TRBV5-6	TRBJ2-7	CASSLAGITSGYEQYF	TGTGCCAGCAGCTTGGCCGGGATAACTAGCGGCTACGAGCAGTACTTC
NA	NA	TRBV2	TRBJ2-6	CASSEGSSGANVLTF	TGTGCCAGCAGTGAGGGGAGCTCTGGGGCCAACGTCCTGACTTTC
NA	NA	TRBV12-5	TRBJ2-6	CASGLPPRGLGAAGANVLTF	TGTGCTAGTGGTTTGCCTCCTAGGGGCCTAGGGGCCGCTGGGGCCAACGTCCTGACTTTC
NA	once	TRBV4-1	TRBJ2-1	CASSKNTGIYNEQFF	TGCGCCAGCAGCAAAAATACAGGCATTTACAATGAGCAGTTCTTC
TRBD2	once	TRBV7-3	TRBJ2-5	CASSPGGTHQETQYF	TGTGCCAGCAGCCCGGGAGGTACTCACCAAGAGACCCAGTACTTC
NA	NA	TRBV6-1	TRBJ2-3	CASTQGAGVTQYF	TGTGCCAGCACCCAAGGGGCAGGGGTTACGCAGTATTTT
TRBD2	NA	TRBV25-1	TRBJ2-7	CASTSGTRYEQYF	TGTGCCAGCACTAGCGGGACTCGCTACGAGCAGTACTTC
NA	once	TRBV30	TRBJ1-2	CAWSAAGYGYTF	TGTGCCTGGAGTGCCGCGGGGTATGGCTACACCTTC
NA	NA	TRBV7-6	TRBJ2-1	CASSLMGTVTNNEQFF	TGTGCCAGCAGCTTAATGGGGACTGTCACGAACAATGAGCAGTTCTTC
NA	NA	TRBV18	TRBJ2-7	CASSPPGAPYEQYF	TGTGCCAGCTCACCGCCGGGAGCCCCCTACGAGCAGTACTTC
TRBD2	NA	TRBV25-1	TRBJ2-5	CASRLAGGTETQYF	TGTGCCAGCAGGTTAGCGGGGGGGACTGAGACCCAGTACTTC
NA	NA	TRBV10-2	TRBJ1-1	CATRRGGESTEAFF	TGCGCCACCCGGCGGGGAGGAGAGAGCACTGAAGCTTTCTTT
TRBD2	NA	TRBV6-6	TRBJ2-7	CASSKAGGTYEQYF	TGTGCCAGCAGTAAAGCGGGAGGGACCTACGAGCAGTACTTC
NA	once	TRBV7-9	TRBJ2-7	CASSFGPDQYF	TGTGCCAGCAGCTTTGGGCCGGATCAGTACTTC
NA	NA	TRBV25-1	TRBJ1-1	CASSVDLNTEAFF	TGTGCCAGCAGTGTAGATCTGAACACTGAAGCTTTCTTT
TRBD1	NA	TRBV6-5	TRBJ1-4	CASSDRGLEKLFF	TGTGCCAGCAGCGACAGGGGGCTTGAAAAACTGTTTTTT
TRBD2	NA	TRBV6-6	TRBJ2-7	CASSYSKLAVTYEQYF	TGTGCCAGCAGTTACTCGAAACTAGCGGTAACCTACGAGCAGTACTTC
TRBD2	NA	TRBV7-3	TRBJ2-3	CASSLTSGGAPSLTDTQYF	TGTGCCAGCAGCCTCACTAGCGGGGGGGCTCCTTCTCTCACAGATACGCAGTATTTT
NA	NA	TRBV6-6	TRBJ2-3	CASRTGGTDTQYF	TGTGCCAGCAGAACCGGGGGCACAGATACGCAGTATTTT
TRBD1	NA	TRBV27	TRBJ2-3	CASRRTGSDTQYF	TGTGCCAGCAGACGGACAGGATCAGATACGCAGTATTTT
NA	NA	TRBV30	TRBJ1-1	CAWSPPVNTEAFF	TGTGCCTGGAGCCCGCCGGTCAACACTGAAGCTTTCTTT
TRBD1	once	TRBV7-6	TRBJ1-2	CASSSGTDYGYTF	TGTGCCAGCAGCTCCGGGACAGACTATGGCTACACCTTC
NA	NA	TRBV5-1	TRBJ2-3	CASSRDLGTDTQYF	TGCGCCAGCAGCCGGGACTTGGGCACAGATACGCAGTATTTT
NA	NA	TRBV15	TRBJ1-6	CATSRGASYNSPLHF	TGTGCCACCAGCCGGGGAGCGTCCTATAATTCACCCCTCCACTTT
NA	NA	TRBV14	TRBJ1-3	CASSQVRRRNTIYF	TGTGCCAGCAGCCAAGTTCGGAGAAGAAACACCATATATTTT